This TCR beta chain is drawn from a study of CD8+CD57+ T cells in acquired aplastic anemia. Study information: Sorted CD4+ and CD8+ cells yielded about 3.1 ug of DNA on average. Findings and limits, study-wide: Patients and controls had CD8+ Simpson's diversity values that were not significantly distinct.

It was patients with CD8+CD57+ cell expansion by flow cytometry who were chosen for sequencing. There were no patients without severe acquired aplastic anemia. Genomic DNA was employed as the template in profiling TCR beta VDJ and CDR3. In TCRdb, the reads were re-called with MiXCR into one record per CDR3 protein. The data show approximately 59,000 distinct CDR3 sequences, just over 55% seen once. With regard to this clonotype: Its antigen remains unidentified.

Material for sequencing was sorted CD4+, CD8+, or CD8+CD57+ T cells (not recorded which) from PBMCs. The TCR originated in a human donor with aplastic anemia.

CDR3 in amino acids: CASSLAGVNEQFF. As DNA, the CDR3 is TGTGCCAGCAGCTTAGCGGGAGTCAATGAGCAGTTCTTC. The chain couples TRBV7-9 to TRBJ2-1; maybe TRBD2 (5 bases). This CDR3 comprises 13 residues. Per the germline V gene, CDR1 is SEHNR and CDR2 is FQNEAQ (reference sequence). The germline V and J ends were trimmed by 0 bases and 6 bases, with 6 bases remaining between them. Full variable domain (outside the CDR3, taken from reference TRBV7-9 and TRBJ2-1): DTGVSQNPRHKITKRGQNVTFRCDPISEHNRLYWYRQTLGQGPEFLTYFQNEAQLEKSRLLSDRFSAERPKGSFSTLEIQRTEQGDSAMYLCASSLAGVNEQFFGPGTRLTVL.